Below are 15 T cell receptor beta chains sequenced from a single sample in a study of metastatic and nonmetastatic thyroid tumors. Nobody among the patients had been given any treatment before thyroid surgery. TCRdb called clones again from the PCR reads with MiXCR. This sample yields about 40,000 clones, of which about 15% are seen a single time; 9.9% belongs to the top ten. Sequences were obtained from tumor tissue. The receptors here all came from a female donor with papillary thyroid cancer or a benign thyroid nodule (not recorded which). Some clones in this sample may be carry-over from other donors' samples.

In this sample, this clone turned up many times. A much larger clone differs from this one at a single base, so this may be a read error. In this CDR3 the conserved last residue, phenylalanine or tryptophan, is missing, so a read error is likely. The rearrangement uses TRBV7-9 and TRBJ1-3; possibly TRBD1 for D (5 bases). The CDR3 has 15 residues. Germline V CDR1 and CDR2: SEHNR, FQNEAQ (reference sequence). V gave up 6 bases and J gave up 0 bases, with 12 bases separating them. Here the CDR3 DNA reads TGTGCCAGCAGGCAAACAGGCGCCTCTGGAAACACCATATATTCT. Translating gives CASRQTGASGNTIYS.

This clone was recorded at least ten times. The chain carries TRBV20-1 and TRBJ1-5; D remains unclear. V was clipped by 0 bases and J by 0 bases, with 9 bases between them. Germline CDR1 DFQATT, CDR2 SNEGSKA (reference sequence). The CDR3 covers 15 residues. The CDR3 loop is CSAREDLYSNQPQHF. The CDR3, as DNA: TGCAGTGCTAGAGAAGACCTTTATAGCAATCAGCCCCAGCATTTT.

This clone has ten or more counts. This rearrangement joins TRBV18 to TRBJ2-5; unclear D gene. Trimming took off 3 bases at V and 2 bases at J, with 10 bases between the two ends. Germline V lookup: CDR1 KGHSH, CDR2 LQKENI. The CDR3 has 14 residues. Written as DNA, the CDR3 is TGTGCCAGCTCACCCAGAAGGCAGCAAGAGACCCAGTACTTC. Encoded protein: CASSPRRQQETQYF.

This clone appeared many times. The chain joins TRBV6-6 to TRBJ2-7, with 10 positions matching TRBD2. This CDR3 has 16 residues. Trimming removed 0 bases from V and 3 bases from J; junction bases left unmatched: 5. The germline V gene encodes CDR1 MNHNY and CDR2 SVGAGI (reference sequence). CDR3 in DNA: TGTGCCAGCAGTTACTCCGGGACTAGCGACTACTACGAGCAGTACTTC. It translates to CASSYSGTSDYYEQYF.

This clone was observed at least ten times. This chain links TRBV6-1 with TRBJ1-1, with 10 bases that match TRBD1. Germline CDR1 and CDR2: MNHNS and SASEGT. This CDR3 has 14 residues. With 5 bases clipped from V and 2 bases from J, the junction kept 2 bases outside the gene matches. DNA of the CDR3: TGTGCCAGCAGTTGGGACAGGGGAAACACTGAAGCTTTCTTT. It is translated as CASSWDRGNTEAFF.

The chain couples TRBV5-1 to TRBJ2-2, with 11 bases fitting TRBD2. From germline, CDR1 is SGHRS and CDR2 YFSETQ. The CDR3 is 17 residues long. V was clipped by 0 bases and J by 5 bases; unmatched bases: 6. This CDR3 reads CASSLDGLAGFTGELFF. CDR3 coding DNA: TGCGCCAGCAGCTTGGATGGACTAGCGGGCTTTACCGGGGAGCTGTTTTTT.

This clone was counted ten times or more. The CDR3 reads CSARLGGLNTEAFF. The CDR3 DNA reads as TGCAGTGCTAGATTGGGGGGTTTGAACACTGAAGCTTTCTTT. This rearrangement joins TRBV20-1 to TRBJ1-1, with a possible D match to TRBD1 (5 bases). CDR3 length: 14 amino acids. From germline, CDR1 is DFQATT and CDR2 SNEGSKA (reference sequence). V was clipped by 2 bases and J by 0 bases, with 10 bases between them.

Ten or more counts support this clone. V and J are TRBV19 and TRBJ1-5; unclear D gene. Germline V gives CDR1 LNHDA, CDR2 SQIVND (reference sequence). The V gene lost 4 bases and the J gene lost 4 bases, with 23 bases spanning the gap. The CDR3 runs 18 residues. CDR3 in amino acids: CASSTTGLRAQINQPQHF. The CDR3 coding sequence is TGTGCCAGTAGTACCACCGGCCTCCGGGCACAGATAAATCAGCCCCAGCATTTT. Using reference TRBV19 and TRBJ1-5 for the parts outside the CDR3, the full variable domain is DGGITQSPKYLFRKEGQNVTLSCEQNLNHDAMYWYRQDPGQGLRLIYYSQIVNDFQKGDIAEGYSVSREKKESFPLTVTSAQKNPTAFYLCASSTTGLRAQINQPQHFGDGTRLSIL.

CDR3 protein: CASSSGRSYEQYF. The CDR3 coding sequence is TGTGCCAGCAGTTCCGGTAGATCCTACGAGCAGTACTTC. The genes are TRBV6-1 and TRBJ2-7; no reliable D call. The V gene's germline CDR1 is MNHNS and CDR2 SASEGT. CDR3 length equals 13 residues. Between the trimmed V and J ends, which lost 5 bases and 1 base, there was a span of 9 bases.

This clone was observed many times. Additional DNA sequences in this sample encode the identical CDR3. J is TRBJ2-3 and V is TRBV12-3 or TRBV12-4, with D perhaps TRBD1 or TRBD2 (5 bases each). This CDR3 has 14 amino acids. V was pared by 6 bases and J by 4 bases, with 14 bases between. This chain's CDR3 is CASRRGVSADTQYF. CDR3 sequence (DNA): TGTGCCAGCAGGCGAGGGGTTTCGGCAGATACGCAGTATTTT.

This clone was observed many times. The chain has TRBV28 and TRBJ1-1; 8 bases align to TRBD1. With V trimmed by 5 bases and J by 4 bases, 6 bases remained unmatched. The germline V gene encodes CDR1 MDHEN and CDR2 SYDVKM. The CDR3 contains 14 residues. The CDR3 loop is CASSVQGARTEAFF. The CDR3 region has the DNA TGTGCCAGCAGTGTTCAGGGGGCGCGCACTGAAGCTTTCTTT.

This clone showed up many times. The rearrangement uses TRBV10-3 and TRBJ2-2; 9 bases are a match to TRBD1. Germline V gene sequence: CDR1 ENHRY, CDR2 SYGVKD. This CDR3 comprises 14 residues. With 6 bases clipped from V and 3 bases from J, the junction kept 2 bases outside the gene matches. CDR3 sequence: CAIRRTGDTGELFF. The CDR3 DNA is TGTGCCATCAGGCGGACAGGGGACACCGGGGAGCTGTTTTTT.

This clone was counted many times. The chain employs TRBV10-1 and TRBJ1-5; 9 nucleotides match TRBD1. Germline-derived CDR1 and CDR2 are WNHNN and SYGVQD (reference sequence). The CDR3 consists of 13 residues. The ends lost 8 bases at V and 5 bases at J; junction bases unmatched: 4. The chain's CDR3 is CASSGQGDQPQHF. The DNA for the CDR3 is TGCGCCAGCTCGGGACAGGGCGATCAGCCCCAGCATTTT.

Ten or more counts support this clone. This chain connects TRBV20-1 to TRBJ1-1; D remains unclear. V was clipped by 0 bases and J by 5 bases, with 4 bases between them. CDR1 and CDR2 (germline): DFQATT, SNEGSKA (reference sequence). This CDR3 contains 11 residues. The CDR3 DNA reads as TGCAGTGCTAGAGAGAAGACTGAAGCTTTCTTT. Protein: CSAREKTEAFF.

As concerns this clone: This may be a read error: a much more frequent sequence differs by one nucleotide. The rearrangement joins TRBV6-2 or TRBV6-3 to TRBJ1-5; TRBD1 is a possible D gene (5 bases). The CDR3 contains 17 residues. Trimming took off 6 bases at V and 0 bases at J, with 18 bases between the two ends. Germline V CDR1 and CDR2: MNHEY, SVGEGT. For the CDR3, the DNA is TGTGCCAGCAGACCCGCCTACGGGACGTATAGCAATCAGCCCCAGCATTTT. This gives the protein CASRPAYGTYSNQPQHF.